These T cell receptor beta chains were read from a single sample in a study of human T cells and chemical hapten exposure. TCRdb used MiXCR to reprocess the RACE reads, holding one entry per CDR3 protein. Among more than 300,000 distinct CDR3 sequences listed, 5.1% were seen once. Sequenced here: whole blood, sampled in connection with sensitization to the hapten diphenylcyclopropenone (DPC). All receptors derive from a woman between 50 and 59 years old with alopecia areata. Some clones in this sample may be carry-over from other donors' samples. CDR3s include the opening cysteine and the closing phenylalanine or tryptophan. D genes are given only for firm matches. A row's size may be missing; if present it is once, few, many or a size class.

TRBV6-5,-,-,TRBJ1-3,CASSIVQVFSGNTIYF,TGTGCCAGCAGTATCGTACAGGTTTTCTCTGGAAACACCATATATTTT
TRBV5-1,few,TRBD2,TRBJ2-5,CASSLDRGGPQETQYF,TGCGCCAGCAGCTTGGATCGCGGGGGGCCTCAAGAGACCCAGTACTTC
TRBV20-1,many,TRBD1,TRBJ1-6,CSARYRGRSPLHF,TGCAGTGCTAGATACAGGGGGCGATCACCCCTCCACTTT
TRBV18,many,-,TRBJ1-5,CASSSGTKSNQPQHF,TGTGCCAGCTCATCCGGGACCAAAAGCAATCAGCCCCAGCATTTT
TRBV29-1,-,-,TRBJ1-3,CSAATTSGNTIYF,TGCAGCGCCGCAACAACCTCTGGAAACACCATATATTTT
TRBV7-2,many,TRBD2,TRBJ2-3,CASRASGPRTDTQYF,TGTGCCAGCAGGGCTAGCGGGCCCCGGACAGATACGCAGTATTTT
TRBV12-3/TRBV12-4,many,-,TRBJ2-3,CASSSGGRGSTDTQYF,TGTGCCAGCAGTTCCGGGGGGCGGGGCAGCACAGATACGCAGTATTTT
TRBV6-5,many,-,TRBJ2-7,CASGVTQNYEQYF,TGTGCCAGCGGCGTTACCCAGAACTACGAGCAGTACTTC
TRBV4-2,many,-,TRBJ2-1,CASSQMGVLDEQFF,TGTGCCAGCAGCCAGATGGGGGTCTTGGATGAGCAGTTCTTC
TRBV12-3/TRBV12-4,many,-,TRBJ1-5,CASSTGPRGQPQHF,TGTGCCAGCAGCACGGGACCGCGAGGCCAGCCCCAGCATTTT
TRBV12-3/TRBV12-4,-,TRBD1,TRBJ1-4,CASSSRQGVLEKLFF,TGTGCCAGCAGCTCCCGGCAGGGGGTTCTTGAAAAACTGTTTTTT
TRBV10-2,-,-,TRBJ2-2,CASLLGAKAGELFF,TGCGCCAGCCTGTTGGGGGCCAAGGCCGGGGAGCTGTTTTTT
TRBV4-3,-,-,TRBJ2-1,CASSHVGGQWEQFF,TGCGCCAGCAGCCATGTCGGGGGACAATGGGAGCAGTTCTTC
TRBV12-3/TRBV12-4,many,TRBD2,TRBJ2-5,CASSRGGTQYF,TGTGCCAGCAGCCGGGGGGGGACCCAGTACTTC
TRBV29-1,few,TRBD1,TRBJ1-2,CSAPGGRDGYTF,TGCAGCGCCCCAGGGGGCAGGGATGGCTACACCTTC
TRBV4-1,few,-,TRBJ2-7,CASGGGQAYYEQYF,TGCGCCAGCGGGGGGGGACAGGCCTACTACGAGCAGTACTTC
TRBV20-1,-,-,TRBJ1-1,CSAKWGGRDTEAFF,TGCAGTGCTAAATGGGGGGGAAGGGACACTGAAGCTTTCTTT
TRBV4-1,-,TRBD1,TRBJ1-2,CASRGQGVAYTF,TGCGCCAGCAGGGGACAGGGGGTCGCGTACACCTTC